This is a list of T cell receptor beta chains from one sample in a study of vaccination and CD4 T cells after COVID-19. No antigen is known for these receptors. TCRdb used MiXCR to reprocess the PCR reads, holding one entry per CDR3 protein. Among fewer than 20,000 distinct CDR3 sequences, approximately 53% were seen once, and the ten largest hold 7.2%. Specimen: CD4+ T cells from blood, cultured in vitro, collected before SARS-CoV-2 vaccination. The source of these receptors is a human donor who had recovered from COVID-19. Each CDR3 is given with its conserved first and last residue. The D gene is left open where the match is weak. For some rows the clone size is stated as once, few or many, or as a class when expanded; others skip it.

v_call	d_call	clone_size	j_call	cdr3_aa	cdr3_nt
TRBV20-1	TRBD2	NA	TRBJ2-3	CSAVGTSGRTDTQYF	TGCAGTGCCGTCGGGACTAGCGGGAGAACAGATACGCAGTATTTT
TRBV10-3	NA	NA	TRBJ2-5	CAILRSLQETQYF	TGTGCCATCCTGAGGTCACTTCAAGAGACCCAGTACTTC
TRBV19	NA	NA	TRBJ1-5	CASSSGQSNQPQHF	TGTGCCAGTAGTTCAGGACAGAGCAATCAGCCCCAGCATTTT
TRBV12-3/TRBV12-4	TRBD2	medium-sized	TRBJ2-7	CASSLGREGYEQYF	TGTGCCAGCAGTTTGGGGCGGGAGGGCTACGAGCAGTACTTC
TRBV6-5	TRBD1	once	TRBJ2-2	CASSYPGQRGAGELFF	TGTGCCAGCAGTTACCCGGGACAGAGGGGCGCCGGGGAGCTGTTTTTT
TRBV7-2	NA	NA	TRBJ1-5	CASSLVVGRPQHF	TGTGCCAGCAGCTTAGTGGTTGGACGGCCCCAGCATTTT
TRBV6-5	TRBD1	NA	TRBJ1-5	CASSYGTGGQPQHF	TGTGCCAGCAGTTACGGGACAGGGGGTCAGCCCCAGCATTTT
TRBV18	TRBD2	NA	TRBJ2-3	CASSPRRAGLSDTQYF	TGTGCCAGCTCACCCCGGAGAGCGGGGCTCTCAGATACGCAGTATTTT
TRBV15	NA	few	TRBJ2-7	CATVLWGNGFKGYEQYF	TGTGCCACCGTTTTATGGGGGAACGGATTTAAGGGCTACGAGCAGTACTTC
TRBV19	TRBD1	NA	TRBJ2-3	CASSIQGADTQYF	TGTGCCAGTAGTATACAGGGGGCAGATACGCAGTATTTT
TRBV7-9	NA	NA	TRBJ1-6	CASSSGNNSPLHF	TGTGCCAGCAGCTCCGGGAATAATTCACCCCTCCACTTT
TRBV7-2	TRBD1	few	TRBJ2-5	CASSRQGLLETQYF	TGTGCCAGCAGCCGACAGGGATTGCTGGAGACCCAGTACTTC
TRBV6-1	TRBD1	few	TRBJ1-2	CASSNTGASNYGYTF	TGTGCCAGCAGTAATACAGGGGCCAGTAACTATGGCTACACCTTC
TRBV7-9	TRBD1	NA	TRBJ1-6	CASSLGGQGAYSPLHF	TGTGCCAGCAGCTTAGGGGGACAGGGGGCCTATTCACCCCTCCACTTT
TRBV6-5	NA	NA	TRBJ2-1	CASSYSPTRDYNEQFF	TGTGCCAGCAGTTACTCTCCAACTAGGGACTACAATGAGCAGTTCTTC
TRBV9	TRBD1	NA	TRBJ2-2	CASSGTLGQGGTGELFF	TGTGCCAGCAGCGGGACCTTGGGACAGGGCGGTACCGGGGAGCTGTTTTTT
TRBV19	TRBD2	NA	TRBJ2-7	CASSTILAGAAYEQYF	TGTGCCAGTAGTACAATTCTAGCGGGGGCTGCCTACGAGCAGTACTTC
TRBV24-1	NA	NA	TRBJ2-3	CATSDRLVDTQYF	TGTGCCACCAGTGATCGACTCGTGGATACGCAGTATTTT
TRBV6-1	TRBD1	NA	TRBJ1-4	CASSEVDGTGEEKLFF	TGTGCCAGCAGTGAAGTTGATGGGACAGGGGAGGAAAAACTGTTTTTT
TRBV19	TRBD1	medium-sized	TRBJ1-5	CASSIRDRGGNQPQHF	TGTGCCAGTAGTATCCGGGACAGGGGGGGCAATCAGCCCCAGCATTTT
TRBV2	TRBD1	NA	TRBJ2-2	CASTGQAGVGELFF	TGTGCCAGCACTGGACAGGCCGGGGTCGGGGAGCTGTTTTTT
TRBV6-1	NA	NA	TRBJ2-2	CASSTDGAPTGELFF	TGTGCCAGCAGCACGGACGGCGCCCCAACCGGGGAGCTGTTTTTT
TRBV20-1	NA	NA	TRBJ1-1	CSAREYSVPRAFF	TGCAGTGCTAGAGAATATTCAGTCCCCCGGGCTTTCTTT
TRBV20-1	NA	large	TRBJ2-5	CSAGDDGGTGETQYF	TGCAGTGCGGGGGACGACGGAGGGACTGGGGAGACCCAGTACTTC
TRBV20-1	TRBD1	NA	TRBJ2-3	CSARLRGQGADTQYF	TGCAGTGCTAGGTTGAGGGGGCAGGGGGCAGATACGCAGTATTTT
TRBV7-3	TRBD2	NA	TRBJ2-1	CASSITSGPYNEQFF	TGTGCCAGCAGCATTACTAGCGGTCCCTACAATGAGCAGTTCTTC
TRBV5-1	TRBD1	NA	TRBJ1-5	CASSLGDRDQPQHF	TGCGCCAGCAGCTTGGGGGACAGGGACCAGCCCCAGCATTTT
TRBV28	NA	few	TRBJ1-1	CASSFMGRESTEAFF	TGTGCCAGCAGTTTTATGGGCAGGGAAAGCACTGAAGCTTTCTTT
TRBV20-1	NA	few	TRBJ2-5	CSASPTSQETQYF	TGCAGTGCTAGTCCTACATCCCAAGAGACCCAGTACTTC
TRBV24-1	NA	few	TRBJ2-4	CATSEGAKNIQYF	TGTGCCACCAGTGAAGGGGCCAAAAACATTCAGTACTTC
TRBV5-1	NA	medium-sized	TRBJ1-5	CASSPTAGGEGNQPQHF	TGCGCCAGCAGCCCAACAGCGGGGGGCGAGGGCAATCAGCCCCAGCATTTT
TRBV6-1	TRBD2	NA	TRBJ2-7	CASKVRGAGANEQYF	TGTGCCAGCAAGGTGAGAGGCGCGGGAGCTAACGAGCAGTACTTC
TRBV7-6	NA	medium-sized	TRBJ1-6	CASSLAAGTGSPLHF	TGTGCCAGCAGCTTAGCGGCAGGGACGGGTTCACCCCTCCACTTT
TRBV24-1	NA	NA	TRBJ1-2	CATSDSWHDGYTF	TGTGCCACCAGTGATTCTTGGCACGATGGCTACACCTTC
TRBV10-3	TRBD2	NA	TRBJ2-3	CAISPAGSTDTQYF	TGTGCCATCAGCCCAGCGGGAAGCACAGATACGCAGTATTTT
TRBV20-1	TRBD1	NA	TRBJ2-5	CSVRGLETQYF	TGCAGTGTCAGGGGGTTAGAGACCCAGTACTTC
TRBV19	NA	NA	TRBJ2-6	CASSMWSGGANVLTF	TGTGCCAGTAGTATGTGGTCGGGAGGGGCCAACGTCCTGACTTTC
TRBV11-1	NA	NA	TRBJ2-2	CASSLRPGSDTGELFF	TGTGCCAGCAGCTTAAGACCGGGTTCGGACACCGGGGAGCTGTTTTTT
TRBV6-1	TRBD1	NA	TRBJ2-7	CASSEVGRGRHYEQYF	TGTGCCAGCAGTGAAGTAGGAAGGGGGCGGCACTACGAGCAGTACTTC
TRBV10-3	NA	NA	TRBJ2-7	CAISGGSYEQYF	TGTGCCATCTCTGGCGGATCCTACGAGCAGTACTTC
TRBV2	TRBD2	NA	TRBJ2-3	CASTAGVFKDTQYF	TGTGCCAGCACAGCGGGAGTTTTTAAAGATACGCAGTATTTT
TRBV5-1	NA	NA	TRBJ2-5	CASSLGQGTQYF	TGCGCCAGCAGCTTGGGGCAGGGGACCCAGTACTTC
TRBV6-2/TRBV6-3	TRBD2	few	TRBJ2-1	CASSTRTSNYNEQFF	TGTGCCAGCAGTACCCGGACTAGCAACTACAATGAGCAGTTCTTC
TRBV5-1	NA	NA	TRBJ1-1	CASSPFRGSAEAFF	TGCGCCAGCAGCCCTTTTAGGGGGAGCGCTGAAGCTTTCTTT
TRBV27	NA	medium-sized	TRBJ2-7	CASLHWATYEQYF	TGTGCCAGCTTACACTGGGCCACCTACGAGCAGTACTTC
TRBV20-1	NA	few	TRBJ1-5	CSASNRADQPQHF	TGCAGTGCTAGCAACAGGGCGGATCAGCCCCAGCATTTT
TRBV15	NA	NA	TRBJ2-2	CATSRDLGTGELFF	TGTGCCACCAGCAGAGATTTGGGAACCGGGGAGCTGTTTTTT
TRBV28	NA	NA	TRBJ1-6	CASSPRRAGSSPLHF	TGTGCCAGCAGCCCCCGTAGGGCAGGGAGTTCACCCCTCCACTTT
TRBV19	NA	NA	TRBJ2-1	CASSITSNEQFF	TGTGCCAGTAGTATAACCTCCAATGAGCAGTTCTTC
TRBV2	TRBD2	NA	TRBJ2-1	CASGTSGRISNEQFF	TGTGCCAGCGGTACTAGCGGGAGGATCAGCAATGAGCAGTTCTTC
TRBV7-3	NA	few	TRBJ1-2	CASSLNGAPAYGYTF	TGTGCCAGCAGCTTAAACGGGGCCCCTGCATATGGCTACACCTTC
TRBV27	TRBD1	few	TRBJ2-1	CASVGTVDHNEQFF	TGTGCCAGCGTCGGGACAGTCGATCACAATGAGCAGTTCTTC
TRBV28	NA	NA	TRBJ2-7	CASQGRVSEQYF	TGTGCCAGCCAGGGCAGGGTAAGCGAGCAGTACTTC